The next 22 T cell receptor beta chains were all read from a single sample in a study of T cells after yellow fever vaccination. TCRdb fed the 5' RACE reads into MiXCR, producing one record per CDR3 protein. In the table there are about 220,000 distinct CDR3 sequences, under 3.5% of which are singletons. Sequencing used CD4+ T cells sorted from PBMCs, obtained 10 days after the yellow fever booster vaccination. The source of these receptors is a man aged 18-30 years who received the YFV17D yellow fever vaccine.

This clonotype has only a few counts. The rearrangement links TRBV7-2 to TRBJ2-3; D is perhaps TRBD2 (6 bases). V lost 4 bases and J 15 bases, leaving 20 bases between the germline ends. Germline CDR1 reads SGHTA; CDR2 reads FQGNSA. The CDR3 length is 13 residues. The CDR3 DNA reads TGTGCCAGCAGCTCGATACTAGCCCCCCCAGAATATTTT. Protein sequence: CASSSILAPPEYF.

This clonotype was counted ten times or more. The chain is built from TRBV27 and TRBJ1-2; 8 bases are shared with TRBD1. The ends lost 6 bases at V and 6 bases at J; junction bases unmatched: 6. CDR1 and CDR2 (germline): MNHEY, SMNVEV (reference sequence). The CDR3 is made up of 13 amino acids. The CDR3 spells CASRPQGVNGYTF. For the CDR3, the DNA is TGTGCCAGCAGACCACAGGGGGTGAATGGCTACACCTTC.

The chain combines TRBV28 with TRBJ1-1; 8 nucleotides align to TRBD1. The V gene's germline CDR1 is MDHEN and CDR2 SYDVKM. The ends lost 7 bases at V and 7 bases at J; junction bases unmatched: 8. The CDR3 is 13 amino acids. Written as DNA, the CDR3 is TGTGCCAGCAACGCCGGACAGGGCGGTGAAGCTTTCTTT. Protein product: CASNAGQGGEAFF.

Ten or more counts support this clonotype. The chain carries TRBV15 and TRBJ2-3; no reliable D call. The length of the CDR3 is 14 residues. V shed 1 base and J shed 6 bases, with 11 bases lying between them. Germline CDR1 LNHNV, CDR2 YYDKDF (reference sequence). The CDR3 spells CATSRVQSWDTQYF. The DNA for the CDR3 is TGTGCCACCAGCAGAGTACAGTCCTGGGATACGCAGTATTTT.

This clonotype was seen at least ten times. This rearrangement joins TRBV20-1 to TRBJ2-3; D unclear. The CDR3 spans 14 residues. The V and J ends lost 0 bases and 0 bases respectively, with 7 bases between them. Germline CDR1 and CDR2: DFQATT and SNEGSKA (reference sequence). The CDR3 is CSARDQVSTDTQYF. CDR3 nucleotides: TGCAGTGCTAGAGATCAGGTTAGCACAGATACGCAGTATTTT.

A note on this clonotype: An end of the junction differs from the germline gene, which may be a read error. This chain uses TRBV2 with TRBJ1-2; D call uncertain. The CDR3 totals 12 residues. Per germline, CDR1 SNHLY and CDR2 FYNNEI. CDR3 sequence: CASINFSDGFTF. The CDR3 DNA sequence: TGTGCCAGCATTAACTTCAGTGATGGCTTCACCTTC. Based on the CDR3 plus reference TRBV2 and TRBJ1-2, the full variable domain is EPEVTQTPSHQVTQMGQEVILRCVPISNHLYFYWYRQILGQKVEFLVSFYNNEISEKSEIFDDQFSVERPDGSNFTLKIRSTKLEDSAMYFCASINFSDGFTFGSGTRLTVV.

The chain is built from TRBV7-2 and TRBJ2-2; 8 bases are a match to TRBD1. Germline-derived CDR1 and CDR2 are SGHTA and FQGNSA. With V trimmed by 4 bases and J by 6 bases, 7 bases remained unmatched. The CDR3 has 15 residues. The CDR3 region is CASSSQGAYAGELFF. CDR3 DNA sequence: TGTGCCAGCAGCTCCCAGGGGGCGTACGCCGGGGAGCTGTTTTTT.

This clonotype was observed a few times. A much larger clone differs from this one at a single base, so this may be a read error. The gene calls are TRBV7-2 and TRBJ1-1; D is undetermined. The CDR3 is made up of 14 amino acids. Looked up from germline, CDR1 is SGHTA and CDR2 is FQGNSA. CDR3 in amino acids: CASSLRAQNTEALF. The CDR3 DNA reads TGTGCCAGCAGCTTAAGGGCCCAGAACACTGAAGCTTTATTT.

This clonotype was detected many times. The chain joins TRBV4-3 to TRBJ2-3, with 7 bases fitting TRBD2. Trimming removed 1 base from V and 2 bases from J; junction bases left unmatched: 9. Germline loops: CDR1 LGHNA, CDR2 YSLEER. There are 17 residues in the CDR3. CDR3 sequence: CASSQGAFGTTTDTQYF. CDR3 nucleotide sequence: TGCGCCAGCAGCCAAGGGGCTTTCGGGACTACCACAGATACGCAGTATTTT.

In this sample, this clonotype turned up a few times. The gene calls are TRBV20-1 and TRBJ2-5; the D gene could be TRBD1 or TRBD2 (6 bases each). The germline V and J ends were trimmed by 6 bases and 5 bases, with 19 bases remaining between them. Looked up from germline, CDR1 is DFQATT and CDR2 is SNEGSKA (reference sequence). The CDR3 has 14 residues. CDR3 nucleotides: TGCAGTGCCAGCGGGCGGGACACTGAGGAGACCCAGTACTTC. Residues: CSASGRDTEETQYF.

The gene calls are TRBV3-1 and TRBJ2-7; D gene uncertain. There are 15 residues in the CDR3. Trimming took off 1 base at V and 7 bases at J, with 17 bases between the two ends. CDR1 and CDR2 from the germline V gene are LGHDT and YNNKEL (reference sequence). Written as DNA, the CDR3 is TGTGCCAGCAGCCAAGGGGCAGGCCCTACGGGTGAGCAGTACTTC. This codes for CASSQGAGPTGEQYF.

This clonotype has a handful of counts. The rearrangement uses TRBV20-1 and TRBJ2-3, with D hard to call. Trimming cost V 5 bases and J 4 bases, with 16 bases left between them. Germline loops: CDR1 DFQATT, CDR2 SNEGSKA (reference sequence). The CDR3 contains 14 residues. This CDR3 is CSALLDPSADTQYF. In DNA, the CDR3 is TGCAGTGCTTTGTTGGACCCATCCGCAGATACGCAGTATTTT.

The rearrangement links TRBV23-1 to TRBJ1-2, with TRBD1 as a possible D gene (5 bases). TRBV23-1 belongs to the ORF category, with a function that is uncertain. The CDR3 contains 16 residues. Trimming stripped 4 bases from V and 0 bases from J, with 15 bases between. The CDR3 here is CASSPGRMLANYGYTF. In DNA, the CDR3 is TGCGCCAGCAGTCCGGGACGGATGCTAGCTAACTATGGCTACACCTTC.

This clonotype was counted many times. V is TRBV12-3 or TRBV12-4 and J is TRBJ1-2; 7 bases map to TRBD1. Trimming removed 5 bases from V and 5 bases from J; junction bases left unmatched: 5. The CDR3 loop spans 13 amino acids. CDR3 DNA sequence: TGTGCCAGCAGTCCACGGGACAGTTATGGCTACACCTTC. The encoded protein is CASSPRDSYGYTF.

This clonotype was picked up many times. The rearrangement links TRBV7-2 to TRBJ1-5; 8 nucleotides align to TRBD1. The junction had 6 bases not matched to a gene; V was cut back by 1 base and J by 7 bases. CDR1 and CDR2 (germline): SGHTA, FQGNSA. The CDR3 has 15 amino acids. This CDR3 is CASSLGTGLGQPQHF. CDR3 DNA sequence: TGTGCCAGCAGCTTAGGGACAGGGTTGGGGCAGCCCCAGCATTTT.

The chain joins TRBV4-1 to TRBJ2-6; 8 bases align to TRBD1. This CDR3 contains 18 residues. The germline gives CDR1 MGHRA, CDR2 YSYEKL. V shed 5 bases, J shed 4 bases, and the junction held 13 bases outside the gene matches. DNA of the CDR3: TGCGCCAGCAGCGCCCCGCCAGGGGGCGCGTTGGGGGCCAACGTCCTGACTTTC. The encoded protein is CASSAPPGGALGANVLTF.

The J gene is TRBJ1-2, the V gene TRBV13; tentative D call: TRBD1 (5 bases). Trimming took 7 bases from V and 5 from J, leaving 17 bases between them. From germline, CDR1 is PRHDT and CDR2 FYEKMQ (reference sequence). This CDR3 region has 14 residues. The CDR3 nucleotides read TGTGCCAGCATCCTCCGGGAGGGGATGTATGGCTACACCTTC. It specifies CASILREGMYGYTF.

This clonotype was recorded a few times. The genes are TRBV7-2 and TRBJ1-6, with 7 positions matching TRBD1. The junction had 5 bases not matched to a gene; V was cut back by 4 bases and J by 5 bases. The CDR3 loop spans 15 amino acids. Germline values: CDR1 SGHTA, CDR2 FQGNSA. The DNA for the CDR3 is TGTGCCAGCAGCTCCGACAGGGTCCATAATTCACCCCTCCACTTT. Its protein product is CASSSDRVHNSPLHF.

This clonotype was counted only a few times. This rearrangement joins TRBV7-8 to TRBJ2-7, with D perhaps matching TRBD2 (6 bases). Germline V gene data show CDR1 as SGHVS and CDR2 as FQNEAQ. The CDR3 is made up of 16 amino acids. V lost 2 bases, J lost 3 bases, and 17 bases lay in between. CDR3 DNA sequence: TGTGCCAGCAGCTTATTACCGGCTAGCGCCTACTACGAGCAGTACGTC. Protein: CASSLLPASAYYEQYV.

This clonotype has only a few counts. The chain links TRBV7-2 to TRBJ1-2; a weak D match, TRBD1 (5 bases). Germline V gene sequence: CDR1 SGHTA, CDR2 FQGNSA. V lost 5 bases to trimming and J lost 4 bases, with 14 bases between them. The CDR3 totals 14 residues. The DNA of the CDR3 is TGTGCCAGCAGCAACCGGGACCCTGGCTATGGCTACACCTTC. As protein: CASSNRDPGYGYTF.

There are many counts of this clonotype. The chain combines TRBV7-8 with TRBJ1-3; D call uncertain. In germline, CDR1 is SGHVS, CDR2 FQNEAQ. V was shortened by 1 base and J by 4 bases, with 23 bases between the two germline ends. There are 19 residues in the CDR3. The CDR3 spells CASSLEVRRSIMLGNTIYF. CDR3 nucleotide sequence: TGTGCCAGCAGCTTAGAAGTCAGGCGTAGCATTATGTTGGGAAACACCATATATTTT.

This clonotype was observed a handful of times. The V and J genes are TRBV7-2 and TRBJ1-6; D remains unclear. Trimming removed 1 base at V and 8 bases at J, with 6 bases between. There are 13 residues in the CDR3. Germline assignment: CDR1 SGHTA and CDR2 FQGNSA. The CDR3, as DNA: TGTGCCAGCAGCTTAGACCGAGATTCACCCCTCCACTTT. Residues: CASSLDRDSPLHF.